This record concerns one T cell receptor (beta chain) sequence. The sample comes from a study of blood T cells in healthy people across ages. CDR3 length equals 15 residues. Per the germline V gene, CDR1 is DFQATT and CDR2 is SNEGSKA (reference sequence). V was shortened by 7 bases and J by 0 bases, with 16 bases between the two germline ends. Alongside a J-beta primer mix, a sample-barcoded 5' primer served in a second PCR lasting roughly 7 to 11 cycles. One entry per CDR3 protein, called by TCRdb with MiXCR from the 5' RACE reads. Among about 620,000 distinct CDR3 sequences listed, 21% were seen once.

This rearrangement joins TRBV20-1 to TRBJ2-1; D gene unclear. Source material: blood. The source is a man in his 70s in good health. This CDR3 is CSVTSRLSSYNEQFF. The CDR3 nucleotides read TGCAGTGTCACATCACGTTTAAGCTCCTACAATGAGCAGTTCTTC.